The next 22 T cell receptor beta chains were all read from a single sample in a study of T-cell reconstitution after alpha-beta-depleted transplantation in children. This sample's TCRbeta library carried unique molecular identifier barcodes. TCRdb ran MiXCR on the PCR reads and lists one entry per CDR3 protein. The table lists hundreds of thousands of distinct CDR3 sequences, roughly a quarter of them singletons, with roughly 5% in the top ten. Source: PBMCs, mostly from graft donor cells, taken 360 days after TCRalphabeta/CD19-depleted stem cell transplant. Source of these receptors: a female patient aged 2-15 years who had a stem cell transplant for congenital amegakaryocytic thrombocytopenia, so the T cells may come from the graft donor.

The J gene is TRBJ2-1, the V gene TRBV6-5; D remains unclear. The germline V gene has CDR1 MNHEY and CDR2 SVGAGI. This CDR3 region has 15 residues. V lost 0 bases and J lost 1, with 7 bases in between. CDR3 coding DNA: TGTGCCAGCAGTTACTCGAGAAGGTCCTACAATGAGCAGTTCTTC. Its protein is CASSYSRRSYNEQFF.

J is TRBJ1-2 and V is TRBV4-2; D uncertain. This CDR3 spans 14 amino acids. The germline V and J ends were trimmed by 3 bases and 4 bases, with 12 bases remaining between them. The germline gives CDR1 LGHNA, CDR2 YNFKEQ. The CDR3 bases are TGTGCCAGCAGCCAGGAGGAGGGCAGCTATGGCTACACCTTC. Its protein product is CASSQEEGSYGYTF.

This chain links TRBV9 with TRBJ2-1; TRBD1 might be the D (6 bases). This CDR3 has 15 amino acids. CDR1 SGDLS and CDR2 YYNGEE come from the germline V gene. The germline V and J ends were trimmed by 1 base and 0 bases, with 8 bases remaining between them. The CDR3 protein is CASSVQGSSYNEQFF. The CDR3 DNA is TGTGCCAGCAGCGTACAGGGGAGCTCCTACAATGAGCAGTTCTTC.

The chain uses TRBV7-6 and TRBJ1-6; D is unclear. Deletions cut 1 base from V and 7 bases from J, with 5 bases between. Germline loops: CDR1 SGHVS, CDR2 FNYEAQ. CDR3 length: 13 residues. CDR3 sequence: CASSLGENSPLHF. CDR3 nucleotides: TGTGCCAGCAGCTTAGGGGAGAATTCACCCCTCCACTTT. Full variable domain (missing parts from reference TRBV7-6 and TRBJ1-6): GAGVSQSPRYKVTKRGQDVALRCDPISGHVSLYWYRQALGQGPEFLTYFNYEAQQDKSGLPNDRFSAERPEGSISTLTIQRTEQRDSAMYRCASSLGENSPLHFGNGTRLTVT.

The chain is built from TRBV19 and TRBJ2-7; 8 bases are shared with TRBD2. There are 16 residues in the CDR3. Looked up from germline, CDR1 is LNHDA and CDR2 is SQIVND (reference sequence). V shed 1 base and J 8 bases; nucleotides not matched to a gene: 13. The CDR3 region has the DNA TGTGCCAGTAGTATAGGACCGGGACTAGGGATACCCAAGCAGTACTTC. It yields the protein CASSIGPGLGIPKQYF.

This clonotype has ten or more counts. The chain recombines TRBV4-1 with TRBJ1-1; D not certain. CDR1 is MGHRA and CDR2 is YSYEKL in the germline V gene. V was cut by 9 bases and J by 12 bases, with 14 bases left in between. This CDR3 has 10 amino acids. The CDR3 protein is CARLDNWTFF. CDR3 bases: TGCGCCAGGCTAGACAATTGGACTTTCTTT.

There are a few counts of this clonotype. The V and J genes are TRBV20-1 and TRBJ2-3, with 10 bases that match TRBD2. Trimming took 5 bases from V and 3 from J; bases not matched to a gene: 11. The CDR3 totals 16 residues. Germline V gene lookup returns CDR1 DFQATT and CDR2 SNEGSKA (reference sequence). The CDR3 loop reads CSAPPASGGLTDTQYF. In DNA, the CDR3 is TGCAGTGCTCCCCCTGCTAGCGGGGGCCTTACAGATACGCAGTATTTT.

The CDR3 coding sequence is TGTGCCAGCAGCTTAGCTGGGGGACGGAGGAATGAGCAGTTCTTC. Protein product: CASSLAGGRRNEQFF. This sequence joins TRBV7-3 and TRBJ2-1, with D perhaps assigned TRBD1 or TRBD2 (5 bases each). Germline V gene lookup returns CDR1 SGHTA and CDR2 FQGTGA. The CDR3 is made up of 15 amino acids. Trimming took off 2 bases at V and 7 bases at J, with 15 bases between the two ends.

The chain has TRBV28 and TRBJ2-3, with unresolved D. V was trimmed by 5 bases and J by 6 bases, leaving 18 bases between them. Germline V gene data show CDR1 as MDHEN and CDR2 as SYDVKM. This CDR3 has 15 residues. The CDR3 region is CASSPGLSLFDTQYF. In DNA, the CDR3 is TGTGCCAGCAGTCCCGGGCTCAGCCTCTTCGATACGCAGTATTTT.

This clonotype was recorded many times. V and J are TRBV6-2 or TRBV6-3 and TRBJ1-1; D unclear. This CDR3 is 16 amino acids long. CDR1 MNHEY and CDR2 SVGEGT come from the germline V gene. V lost 7 bases and J lost 4, with 22 bases in between. Written as DNA, the CDR3 is TGTGCCAGCAAGGGTTGGACCGGTAGGGTGGGCACTGAAGCTTTCTTT. This encodes CASKGWTGRVGTEAFF.

In its sample, this clonotype was seen a few times. This sequence joins TRBV10-3 and TRBJ2-2, with D perhaps being TRBD1 or TRBD2 (5 bases each). The germline V gene encodes CDR1 ENHRY and CDR2 SYGVKD. V lost 4 bases, J lost 9 bases, and 15 bases lay in between. This CDR3 contains 14 residues. CDR3 residues: CAISATLGTRELFF. The CDR3 DNA is TGTGCCATCAGTGCCACTCTGGGGACCCGGGAGCTGTTTTTT.

The chain carries TRBV20-1 and TRBJ2-7; D is undetermined. V dropped 5 bases and J dropped 2 bases, with 13 bases sitting between them. Germline loops: CDR1 DFQATT, CDR2 SNEGSKA (reference sequence). The CDR3 runs 13 residues. As DNA, the CDR3 is TGCAGTGCTCCCTCGAAACGAGCCTACGAGCAGTACTTC. Protein sequence: CSAPSKRAYEQYF.

This clonotype is judged medium-sized. The chain joins TRBV4-1 to TRBJ2-7, with 7 nucleotides matching TRBD2. V lost 2 bases, J lost 3 bases, and 7 bases stayed unmatched. The CDR3 is made up of 15 amino acids. In germline, CDR1 is MGHRA, CDR2 YSYEKL. The CDR3 region is CASSQRWEGSYEQYF. DNA of the CDR3: TGCGCCAGCAGCCAAAGGTGGGAGGGGAGCTACGAGCAGTACTTC.

This clonotype was recorded a few times. This chain links TRBV9 with TRBJ2-1; D might be TRBD2 (6 bases). The CDR3 runs 14 residues. V shed 0 bases and J shed 6 bases, with 10 bases lying between them. Germline CDR1 and CDR2: SGDLS and YYNGEE. For the CDR3, the DNA is TGTGCCAGCAGCGTAGTGGACTACGGCAATGAGCAGTTCTTC. Its protein is CASSVVDYGNEQFF.

This clonotype was seen a few times. The chain recombines TRBV27 with TRBJ2-3; D is unclear. The CDR3 is 11 residues long. The germline V gene encodes CDR1 MNHEY and CDR2 SMNVEV (reference sequence). Trimming cost V 7 bases and J 4 bases, with 6 bases left between them. CDR3 protein: CASKESDTQYF. DNA for the CDR3: TGTGCCAGCAAGGAATCAGATACGCAGTATTTT.

This clonotype appeared once. Because the CDR3 is missing its conserved closing phenylalanine or tryptophan, this is likely a read error. The V gene is TRBV7-8, the J gene TRBJ1-2; 7 bases are a match to TRBD1. Germline CDR1 reads SGHVS; CDR2 reads FQNEAQ. This CDR3 region has 15 residues. V dropped 5 bases and J dropped 4; count of bases not matched to a gene: 10. Written as DNA, the CDR3 is TGTGCCAGCAGCGTAGGGACAGCACTGCGCTATGGCTACACCTAC. This translates into CASSVGTALRYGYTY.

The chain couples TRBV10-3 to TRBJ2-3, with 7 bases aligning to TRBD2. Trimming removed 2 bases from V and 2 bases from J; junction bases left unmatched: 22. CDR1 is ENHRY and CDR2 is SYGVKD in the germline V gene. This CDR3 comprises 21 residues. CDR3 nucleotides: TGTGCCATCAGTGAGATAGCGGGCAAGAACCCACCCGGCACCAACACAGATACGCAGTATTTT. This codes for CAISEIAGKNPPGTNTDTQYF.

The chain employs TRBV7-2 and TRBJ2-4; D is unclear. The germline V gene encodes CDR1 SGHTA and CDR2 FQGNSA. The V gene lost 1 base and the J gene lost 0 bases, with 4 bases spanning the gap. The length of the CDR3 is 14 residues. The CDR3 DNA sequence: TGTGCCAGCAGCTTAGTACTAGCCAAAAACATTCAGTACTTC. Translation: CASSLVLAKNIQYF.

The chain couples TRBV12-3 or TRBV12-4 to TRBJ2-3; 11 bases line up with TRBD1. Trimming cost V 6 bases and J 4 bases; bases outside gene matches: 3. The CDR3 is made up of 14 amino acids. The CDR3 DNA is TGTGCCAGCAGAAGGACAGGGGGCTCAGATACGCAGTATTTT. The encoded protein is CASRRTGGSDTQYF.

V is TRBV7-9 and J is TRBJ2-7; 10 bases line up with TRBD1. This CDR3 contains 15 residues. Germline V CDR1 and CDR2: SEHNR, FQNEAQ (reference sequence). With 6 bases clipped from V and 2 bases from J, the junction kept 7 bases outside the gene matches. The CDR3 region is CASSLGQGEPYEQYF. CDR3 nucleotides: TGTGCCAGCAGTCTTGGACAGGGGGAACCCTACGAGCAGTACTTC.

The rearrangement uses TRBV20-1 and TRBJ1-5, with a weak D call TRBD1 (5 bases). Germline V gene sequence: CDR1 DFQATT, CDR2 SNEGSKA (reference sequence). The CDR3 runs to 17 residues. The V end was cut by 5 bases, the J end by 0 bases, with 20 bases between. The CDR3 bases are TGCAGTGCTCCTGCGCCGGCCAGGGAATATAGCAATCAGCCCCAGCATTTT. Its translation is CSAPAPAREYSNQPQHF.

This clonotype was found a few times. V usage is TRBV20-1 and J usage is TRBJ2-2; a possible D gene is TRBD2 (5 bases). CDR1 is DFQATT and CDR2 is SNEGSKA in the germline V gene (reference sequence). The V gene lost 6 bases and the J gene lost 4 bases, with 15 bases spanning the gap. There are 14 residues in the CDR3. The CDR3 protein is CSALEGRGTGELFF. In DNA form, the CDR3 reads TGCAGTGCCTTAGAAGGTCGGGGCACCGGGGAGCTGTTTTTT.